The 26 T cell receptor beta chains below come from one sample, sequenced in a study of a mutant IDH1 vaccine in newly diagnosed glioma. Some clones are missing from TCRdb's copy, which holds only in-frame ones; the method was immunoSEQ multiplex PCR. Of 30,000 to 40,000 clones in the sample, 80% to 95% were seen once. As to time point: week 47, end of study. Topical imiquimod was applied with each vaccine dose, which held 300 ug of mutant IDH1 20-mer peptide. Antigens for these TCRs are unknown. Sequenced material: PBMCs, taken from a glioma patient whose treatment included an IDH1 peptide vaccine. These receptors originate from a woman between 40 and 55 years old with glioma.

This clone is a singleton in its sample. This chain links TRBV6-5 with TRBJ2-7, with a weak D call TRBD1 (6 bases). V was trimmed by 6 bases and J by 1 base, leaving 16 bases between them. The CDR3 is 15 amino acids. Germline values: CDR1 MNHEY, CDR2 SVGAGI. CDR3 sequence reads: CASSVRQAVSYEQYF. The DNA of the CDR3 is TGTGCCAGCAGCGTGCGACAGGCGGTATCCTACGAGCAGTACTTC.

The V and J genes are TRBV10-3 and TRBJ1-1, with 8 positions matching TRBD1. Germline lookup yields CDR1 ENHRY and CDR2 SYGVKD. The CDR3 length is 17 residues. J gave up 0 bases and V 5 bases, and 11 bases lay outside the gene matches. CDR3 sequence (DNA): TGTGCCATCAGTAAAGGACAGGGAGGAAGGATGAACACTGAAGCTTTCTTT. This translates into CAISKGQGGRMNTEAFF.

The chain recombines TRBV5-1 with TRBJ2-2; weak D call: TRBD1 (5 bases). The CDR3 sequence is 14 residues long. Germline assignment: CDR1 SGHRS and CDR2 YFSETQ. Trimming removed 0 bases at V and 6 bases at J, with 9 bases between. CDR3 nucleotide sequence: TGCGCCAGCAGCTTGGGCAGGGATGCCGGGGAGCTGTTTTTT. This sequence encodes CASSLGRDAGELFF.

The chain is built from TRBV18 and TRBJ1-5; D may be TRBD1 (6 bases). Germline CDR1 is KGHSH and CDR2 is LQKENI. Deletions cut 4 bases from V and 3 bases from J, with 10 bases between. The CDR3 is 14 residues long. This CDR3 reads CASSQQGLNQPQHF. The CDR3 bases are TGTGCCAGCTCACAACAGGGCCTCAATCAGCCCCAGCATTTT.

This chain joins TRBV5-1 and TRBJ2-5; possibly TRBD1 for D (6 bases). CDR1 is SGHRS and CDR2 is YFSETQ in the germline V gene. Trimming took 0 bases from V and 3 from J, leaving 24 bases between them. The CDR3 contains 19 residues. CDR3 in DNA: TGCGCCAGCAGCTTGGTTCCTCGTAAACCCGGGACATCCAAAGAGACCCAGTACTTC. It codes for CASSLVPRKPGTSKETQYF.

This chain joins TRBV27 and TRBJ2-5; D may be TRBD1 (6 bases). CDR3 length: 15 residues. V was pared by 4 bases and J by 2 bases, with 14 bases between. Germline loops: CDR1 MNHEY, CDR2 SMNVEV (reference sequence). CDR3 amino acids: CASSSLRQVQETQYF. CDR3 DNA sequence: TGTGCCAGCAGTTCCCTGAGACAGGTTCAAGAGACCCAGTACTTC.

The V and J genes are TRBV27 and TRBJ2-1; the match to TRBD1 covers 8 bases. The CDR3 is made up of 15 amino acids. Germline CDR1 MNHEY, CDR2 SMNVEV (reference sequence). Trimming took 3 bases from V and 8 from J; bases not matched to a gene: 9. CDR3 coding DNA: TGTGCCAGCAGTTTGGCCCCCGCAGGGGGCGATGAGCAGTTCTTC. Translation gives CASSLAPAGGDEQFF.

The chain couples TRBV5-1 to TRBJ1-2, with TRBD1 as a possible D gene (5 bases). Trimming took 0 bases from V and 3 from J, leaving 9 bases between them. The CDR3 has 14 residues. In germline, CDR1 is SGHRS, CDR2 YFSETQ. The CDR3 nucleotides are TGCGCCAGCAGCTTGGCTTTAGGGGACTATGGCTACACCTTC. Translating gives CASSLALGDYGYTF. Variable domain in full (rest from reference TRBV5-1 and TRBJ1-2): KAGVTQTPRYLIKTRGQQVTLSCSPISGHRSVSWYQQTPGQGLQFLFEYFSETQRNKGNFPGRFSGRQFSNSRSEMNVSTLELGDSALYLCASSLALGDYGYTFGSGTRLTVV.

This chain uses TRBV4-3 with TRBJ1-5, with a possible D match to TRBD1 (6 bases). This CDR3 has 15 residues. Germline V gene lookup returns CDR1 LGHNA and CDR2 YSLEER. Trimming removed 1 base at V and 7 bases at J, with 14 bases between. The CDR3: CASSQAFSGAQPQHF. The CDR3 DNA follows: TGCGCCAGCAGCCAAGCTTTCTCGGGGGCGCAGCCCCAGCATTTT.

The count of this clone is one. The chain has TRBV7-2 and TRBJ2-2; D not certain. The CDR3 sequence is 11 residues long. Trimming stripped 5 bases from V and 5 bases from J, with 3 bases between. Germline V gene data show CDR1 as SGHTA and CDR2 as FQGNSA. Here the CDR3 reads CASSQTGELFF. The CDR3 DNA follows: TGTGCCAGCAGCCAGACCGGGGAGCTGTTTTTT. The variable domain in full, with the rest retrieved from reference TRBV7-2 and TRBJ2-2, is GAGVSQSPSNKVTEKGKDVELRCDPISGHTALYWYRQSLGQGLEFLIYFQGNSAPDKSGLPSDRFSAERTGGSVSTLTIQRTQQEDSAVYLCASSQTGELFFGEGSRLTVL.

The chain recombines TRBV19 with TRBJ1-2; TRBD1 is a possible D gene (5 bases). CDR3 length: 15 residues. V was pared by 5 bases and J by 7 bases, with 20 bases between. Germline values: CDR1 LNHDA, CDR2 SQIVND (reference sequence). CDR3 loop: CASSLRDPKVGGYTF. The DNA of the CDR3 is TGTGCCAGTAGTCTTCGGGACCCCAAGGTGGGTGGCTACACCTTC.

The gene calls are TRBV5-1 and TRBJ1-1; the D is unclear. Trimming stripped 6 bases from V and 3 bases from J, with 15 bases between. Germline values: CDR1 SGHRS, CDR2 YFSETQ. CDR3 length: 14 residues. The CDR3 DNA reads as TGCGCCAGCAACCTCGGGTTGGTTGACACTGAAGCTTTCTTT. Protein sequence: CASNLGLVDTEAFF.

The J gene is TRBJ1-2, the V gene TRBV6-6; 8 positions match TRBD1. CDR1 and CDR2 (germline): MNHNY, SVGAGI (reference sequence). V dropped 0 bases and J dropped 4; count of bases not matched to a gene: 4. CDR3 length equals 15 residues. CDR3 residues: CASSYSSGGGYGYTF. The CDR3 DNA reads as TGTGCCAGCAGTTACTCATCAGGGGGCGGCTATGGCTACACCTTC.

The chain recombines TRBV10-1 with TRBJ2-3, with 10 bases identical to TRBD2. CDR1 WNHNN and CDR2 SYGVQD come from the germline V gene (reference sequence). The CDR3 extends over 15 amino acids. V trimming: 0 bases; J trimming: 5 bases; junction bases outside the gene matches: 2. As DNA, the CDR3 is TGCGCCAGCAGTGAGTCGGGACTAGCGTTAGATACGCAGTATTTT. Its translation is CASSESGLALDTQYF.

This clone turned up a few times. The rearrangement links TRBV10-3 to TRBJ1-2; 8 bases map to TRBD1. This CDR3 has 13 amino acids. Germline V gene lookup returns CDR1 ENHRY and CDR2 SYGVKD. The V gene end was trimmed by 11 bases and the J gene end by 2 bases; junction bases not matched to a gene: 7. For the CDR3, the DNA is TGTGCCTCCCGCGGGACAGGCAACTATGGCTACACCTTC. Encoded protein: CASRGTGNYGYTF.

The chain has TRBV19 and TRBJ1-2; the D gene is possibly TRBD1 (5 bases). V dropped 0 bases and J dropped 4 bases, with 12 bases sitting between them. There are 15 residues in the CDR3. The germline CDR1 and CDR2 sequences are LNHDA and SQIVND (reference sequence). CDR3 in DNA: TGTGCCAGTAGTATAGAAGGACATGGGGGCTATGGCTACACCTTC. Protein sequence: CASSIEGHGGYGYTF.

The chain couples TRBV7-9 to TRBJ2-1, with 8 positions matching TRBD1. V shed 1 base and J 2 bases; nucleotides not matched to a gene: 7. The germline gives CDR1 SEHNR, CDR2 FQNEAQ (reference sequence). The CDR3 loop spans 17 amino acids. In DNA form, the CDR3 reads TGTGCCAGCAGCTTAGGTCTGTTGACAGGGGCCTACAATGAGCAGTTCTTC. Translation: CASSLGLLTGAYNEQFF.

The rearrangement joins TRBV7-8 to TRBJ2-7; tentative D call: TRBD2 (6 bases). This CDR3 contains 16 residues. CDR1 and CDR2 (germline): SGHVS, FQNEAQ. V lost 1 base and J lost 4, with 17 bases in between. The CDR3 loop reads CASSLGLPGEGYEQYF. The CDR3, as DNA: TGTGCCAGCAGCTTAGGGCTACCGGGAGAAGGTTACGAGCAGTACTTC.

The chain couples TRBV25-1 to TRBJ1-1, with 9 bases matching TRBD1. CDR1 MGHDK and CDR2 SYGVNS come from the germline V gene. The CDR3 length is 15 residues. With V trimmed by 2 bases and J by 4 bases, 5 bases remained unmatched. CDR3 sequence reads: CASSERGQGRTEAFF. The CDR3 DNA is TGTGCCAGCAGTGAAAGAGGACAGGGGCGCACTGAAGCTTTCTTT.

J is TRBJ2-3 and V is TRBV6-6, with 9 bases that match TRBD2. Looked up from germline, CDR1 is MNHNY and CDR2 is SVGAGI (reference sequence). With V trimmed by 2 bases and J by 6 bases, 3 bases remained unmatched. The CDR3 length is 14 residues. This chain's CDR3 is CASSYGGRDDTQYF. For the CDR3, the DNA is TGTGCCAGCAGTTACGGCGGGAGGGACGATACGCAGTATTTT.

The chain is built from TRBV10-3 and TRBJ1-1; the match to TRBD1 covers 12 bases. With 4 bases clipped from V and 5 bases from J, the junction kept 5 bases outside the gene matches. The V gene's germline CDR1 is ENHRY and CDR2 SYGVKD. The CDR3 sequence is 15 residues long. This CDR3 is CAISGDRGRATEAFF. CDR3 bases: TGTGCCATCAGTGGGGACAGGGGGCGCGCTACTGAAGCTTTCTTT.

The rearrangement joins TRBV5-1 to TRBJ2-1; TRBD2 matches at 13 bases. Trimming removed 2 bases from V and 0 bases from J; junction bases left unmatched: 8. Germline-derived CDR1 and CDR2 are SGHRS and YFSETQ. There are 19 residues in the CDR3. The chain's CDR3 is CASSFSGTSGILSYNEQFF. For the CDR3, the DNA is TGCGCCAGCAGCTTTTCTGGGACTAGCGGGATTCTCTCCTACAATGAGCAGTTCTTC. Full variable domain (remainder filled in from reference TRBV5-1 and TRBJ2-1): KAGVTQTPRYLIKTRGQQVTLSCSPISGHRSVSWYQQTPGQGLQFLFEYFSETQRNKGNFPGRFSGRQFSNSRSEMNVSTLELGDSALYLCASSFSGTSGILSYNEQFFGPGTRLTVL.

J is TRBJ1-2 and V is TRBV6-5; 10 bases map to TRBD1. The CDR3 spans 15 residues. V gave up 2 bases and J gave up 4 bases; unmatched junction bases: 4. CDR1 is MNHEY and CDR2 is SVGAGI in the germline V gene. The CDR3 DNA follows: TGTGCCAGCAGTTACCGGACAGGGGGAGGCTATGGCTACACCTTC. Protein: CASSYRTGGGYGYTF.

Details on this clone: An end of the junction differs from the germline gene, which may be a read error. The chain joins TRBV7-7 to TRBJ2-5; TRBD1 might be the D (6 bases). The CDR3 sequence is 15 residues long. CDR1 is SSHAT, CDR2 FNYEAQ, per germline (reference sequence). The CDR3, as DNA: TGTGCTAGCAGCCCAGGGGCCTTACTTGGAGAGACCCAGTACTTC. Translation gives CASSPGALLGETQYF.

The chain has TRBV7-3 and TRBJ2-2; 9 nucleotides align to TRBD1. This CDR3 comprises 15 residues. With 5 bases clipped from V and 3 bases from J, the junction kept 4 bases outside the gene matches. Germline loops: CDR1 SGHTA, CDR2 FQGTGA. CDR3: CASSQTGGDTGELFF. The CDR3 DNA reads TGTGCCAGCAGCCAAACAGGGGGCGACACCGGGGAGCTGTTTTTT. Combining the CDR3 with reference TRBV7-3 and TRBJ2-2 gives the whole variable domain GAGVSQTPSNKVTEKGKYVELRCDPISGHTALYWYRQSLGQGPEFLIYFQGTGAADDSGLPNDRFFAVRPEGSVSTLKIQRTERGDSAVYLCASSQTGGDTGELFFGEGSRLTVL.

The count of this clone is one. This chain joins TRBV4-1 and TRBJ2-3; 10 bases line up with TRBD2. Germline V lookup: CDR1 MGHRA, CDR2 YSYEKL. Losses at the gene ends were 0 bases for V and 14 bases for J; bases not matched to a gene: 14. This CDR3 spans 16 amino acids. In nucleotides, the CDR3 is TGCGCCAGCAGCCAAGAAGGGCTAGCGGGAGACCCCATCGTGTATTTT. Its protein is CASSQEGLAGDPIVYF.